The subject of this entry is one TCR beta chain. Relative to the germline gene, one junction end is altered; a read error may explain this. Using immunoSEQ multiplex PCR, the repertoire was profiled, and TCRdb retains in-frame clones only, with some absent. This table has hundreds of thousands of clones, roughly 88% appearing once. This entry is derived from a study of blood T cell repertoires in COVID-19. Study at large: PBMCs, B-cell-depleted T cells, or T cells were the source of the cDNA or gDNA that made up the material.

CDR1 is LNHDA, CDR2 SQIVND, per germline (reference sequence). CDR3 size: 12 residues. The clonotype originates from a man older than 75 with acute or convalescent COVID-19. Sequencing was done on a sample of peripheral blood. The chain carries TRBV19 and TRBJ1-2; TRBD1 agrees at 8 bases. The CDR3 DNA follows: TGTGCCAGTAGTGTAGACAGGGGAGGCTACACCTTC. Translated, it gives CASSVDRGGYTF.